The entry below gives a single T cell receptor beta chain sequence along with its context. What it binds is unknown. This sample is drawn from a study of T cell responses to AZD1222 COVID-19 vaccine. Study-wide points: CD4 TCRs linked to vaccination spanned spike, dominating at 160-218 and 743-854. Donors were chiefly white British, with a greater number of females, and clonal diversity was perhaps underestimated. After the peak T cell response, and only then, were repertoires sampled.

Germline V gene sequence: CDR1 SEHNR, CDR2 FQNEAQ (reference sequence). V lost 5 bases and J lost 3, with 8 bases in between. The CDR3 has 13 residues. The protocol was immunoSEQ multiplex PCR, while the TCRdb copy is restricted to in-frame clones and leaves out a portion. Among some 95,000 clones listed, approximately 86% were seen once. This sample comprised peripheral blood, obtained on day 0 of AZD1222 vaccination. The clonotype comes from an adult in good health. The J gene is TRBJ1-3, the V gene TRBV7-9; D unclear. CDR3 loop: CASSPRGGNTIYF. Here the CDR3 DNA reads TGTGCCAGCAGCCCCCGGGGTGGAAACACCATATATTTT.